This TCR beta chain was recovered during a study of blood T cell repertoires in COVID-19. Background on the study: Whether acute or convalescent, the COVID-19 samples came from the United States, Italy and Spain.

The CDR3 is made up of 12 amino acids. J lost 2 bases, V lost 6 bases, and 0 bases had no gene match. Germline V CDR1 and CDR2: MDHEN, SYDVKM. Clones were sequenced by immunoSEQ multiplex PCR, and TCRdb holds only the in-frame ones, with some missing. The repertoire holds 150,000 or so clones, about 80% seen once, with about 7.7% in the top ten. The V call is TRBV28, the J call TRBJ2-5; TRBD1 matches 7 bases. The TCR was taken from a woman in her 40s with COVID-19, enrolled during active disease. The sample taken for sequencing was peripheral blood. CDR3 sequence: CASSRGQETQYF. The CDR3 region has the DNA TGTGCCAGCAGCAGGGGGCAAGAGACCCAGTACTTC. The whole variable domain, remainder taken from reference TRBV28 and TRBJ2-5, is DVKVTQSSRYLVKRTGEKVFLECVQDMDHENMFWYRQDPGLGLRLIYFSYDVKMKEKGDIPEGYSVSREKKERFSLILESASTNQTSMYLCASSRGQETQYFGPGTRLLVL.